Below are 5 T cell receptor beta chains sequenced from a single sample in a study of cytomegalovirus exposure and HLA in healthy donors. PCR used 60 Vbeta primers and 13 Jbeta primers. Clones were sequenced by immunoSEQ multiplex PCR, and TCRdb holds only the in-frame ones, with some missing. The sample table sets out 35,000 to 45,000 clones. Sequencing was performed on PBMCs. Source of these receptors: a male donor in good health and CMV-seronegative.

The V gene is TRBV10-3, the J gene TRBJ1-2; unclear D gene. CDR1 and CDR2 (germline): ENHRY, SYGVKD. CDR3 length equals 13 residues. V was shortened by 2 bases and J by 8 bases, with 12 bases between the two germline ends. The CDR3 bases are TGTGCCATCAGTGAGGGGCCAGCGGAAGGCTACACCTTC. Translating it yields CAISEGPAEGYTF.

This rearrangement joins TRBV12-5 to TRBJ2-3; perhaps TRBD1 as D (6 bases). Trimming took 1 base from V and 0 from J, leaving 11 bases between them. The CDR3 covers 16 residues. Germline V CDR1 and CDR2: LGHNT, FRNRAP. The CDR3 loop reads CASGLDTGTSTDTQYF. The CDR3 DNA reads TGTGCTAGTGGTTTGGATACAGGGACAAGCACAGATACGCAGTATTTT.

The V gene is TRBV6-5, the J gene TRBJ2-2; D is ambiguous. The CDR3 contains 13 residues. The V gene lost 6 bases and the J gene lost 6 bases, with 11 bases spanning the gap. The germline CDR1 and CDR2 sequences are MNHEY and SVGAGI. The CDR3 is CASSPFPAGELFF. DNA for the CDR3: TGTGCCAGCAGCCCTTTCCCCGCCGGGGAGCTGTTTTTT.

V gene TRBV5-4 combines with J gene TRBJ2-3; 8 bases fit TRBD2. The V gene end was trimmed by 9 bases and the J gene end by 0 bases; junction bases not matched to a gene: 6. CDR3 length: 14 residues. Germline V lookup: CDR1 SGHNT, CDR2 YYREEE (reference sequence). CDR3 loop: CATRAGASTDTQYF. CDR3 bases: TGTGCCACTCGAGCGGGGGCTAGCACAGATACGCAGTATTTT.

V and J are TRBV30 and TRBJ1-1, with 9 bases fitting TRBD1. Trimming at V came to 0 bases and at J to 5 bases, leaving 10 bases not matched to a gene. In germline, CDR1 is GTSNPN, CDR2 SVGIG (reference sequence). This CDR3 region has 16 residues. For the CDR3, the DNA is TGTGCCTGGAGTGTTAGGAGGGGACAGGGTGTTACTGAAGCTTTCTTT. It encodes CAWSVRRGQGVTEAFF.